This TCR beta chain was found in a study of CD8 T cells in ankylosing spondylitis. Trimming stripped 4 bases from V and 6 bases from J, with 16 bases between. The CDR3 spans 14 residues. Germline CDR1 SEHNR, CDR2 FQNEAQ (reference sequence). Quantitative 5'-RACE was performed with molecular barcodes, and it yielded the TCR beta libraries. TCRdb re-called the 5' RACE reads through MiXCR, storing one row per CDR3 protein. The table has 150,000 to 200,000 distinct CDR3 sequences, 25% to 35% seen once. This chain joins TRBV7-9 and TRBJ2-7; possible D gene TRBD1, 6 bases. Sequencing used synovial fluid, either unsorted or a sorted T cell fraction (not recorded which). This TCR was recovered from a male donor with ankylosing spondylitis. CDR3 sequence reads: CASSSDARGAEQYF. The CDR3 DNA sequence: TGTGCCAGCAGCTCCGACGCCAGGGGTGCCGAGCAGTACTTC.